This TCR beta chain was found in a study of control samples from healthy donors and cancer patients. There are 15 residues in the CDR3. V lost 0 bases to trimming and J lost 6 bases; unmatched junction nucleotides: 3. The germline V gene encodes CDR1 LNHDA and CDR2 SQIVND (reference sequence). Measured with immunoSEQ multiplex PCR; TCRdb has only the in-frame clones, and not every one. Here the sample spans approximately 94,000 clones, 90% to 95% being singletons. The chain couples TRBV19 to TRBJ1-5; 9 bases line up with TRBD1. This sequence was found in a woman aged 25 to 39 in good health. Sequenced sample: blood. CDR3 amino acids: CASSIETGGRQPQHF. In DNA form, the CDR3 reads TGTGCCAGTAGTATAGAGACAGGGGGGCGTCAGCCCCAGCATTTT.